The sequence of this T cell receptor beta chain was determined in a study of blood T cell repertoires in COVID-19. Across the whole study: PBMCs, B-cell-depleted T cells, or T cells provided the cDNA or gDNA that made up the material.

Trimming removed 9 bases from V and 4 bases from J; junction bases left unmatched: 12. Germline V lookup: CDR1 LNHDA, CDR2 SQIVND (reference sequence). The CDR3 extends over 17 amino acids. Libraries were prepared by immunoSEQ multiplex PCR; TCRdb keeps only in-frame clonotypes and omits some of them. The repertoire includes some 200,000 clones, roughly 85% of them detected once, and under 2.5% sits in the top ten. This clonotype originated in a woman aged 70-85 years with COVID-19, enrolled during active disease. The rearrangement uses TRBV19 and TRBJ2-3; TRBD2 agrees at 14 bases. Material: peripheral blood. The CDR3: CASRPGTSGSRPDTQYF. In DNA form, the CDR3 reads TGTGCCAGCCGTCCCGGGACTAGCGGGAGCCGTCCAGATACGCAGTATTTT.